This is a list of T cell receptor beta chains from one sample in a study of blood T cell repertoires in COVID-19. Data came from immunoSEQ multiplex PCR; TCRdb stores just in-frame clones and leaves some out. The sample includes 65,000 to 95,000 clones, around 88% of them seen just once. The sequenced sample consisted of peripheral blood. These receptors all come from a man aged 25 to 40 with acute or convalescent COVID-19. CDR3s include the opening cysteine and the closing phenylalanine or tryptophan. Rows give clone size only sometimes, using once, few, many, or a class for an expanded clone.

clone_size: NA; j_call: TRBJ2-7; v_call: TRBV30; cdr3_aa: CASEEPQGPSDEQYF
clone_size: NA; j_call: TRBJ1-1; v_call: TRBV29-1; cdr3_aa: CSTVLGTEAFF
clone_size: NA; j_call: TRBJ1-5; v_call: TRBV7-9; cdr3_aa: CASTSQGAGQPQHF
clone_size: NA; j_call: TRBJ2-2; v_call: TRBV12-3/TRBV12-4; cdr3_aa: CASSRNQDGELFF
clone_size: NA; j_call: TRBJ2-3; v_call: TRBV7-3; cdr3_aa: CASSASGADTQYF
clone_size: NA; j_call: TRBJ2-1; v_call: TRBV5-1; cdr3_aa: CASSLLGTGETEQFF
clone_size: NA; j_call: TRBJ1-5; v_call: TRBV6-1; cdr3_aa: CASSGGFGASNQPQHF
clone_size: NA; j_call: TRBJ2-1; v_call: TRBV5-1; cdr3_aa: CASSLALAGGHEQFF
clone_size: NA; j_call: TRBJ2-1; v_call: TRBV4-2; cdr3_aa: CASKAGGLGNEQFF
clone_size: NA; j_call: TRBJ2-7; v_call: TRBV7-2; cdr3_aa: CASSLGDSVPYEQYF
clone_size: NA; j_call: TRBJ2-5; v_call: TRBV3-1/TRBV3-2; cdr3_aa: CASSHHREGETQYF
clone_size: NA; j_call: TRBJ2-1; v_call: TRBV24-1; cdr3_aa: CATSDPSGVDGRLDEQFF
clone_size: once; j_call: TRBJ1-4; v_call: TRBV28; cdr3_aa: CASSLGSQFNEKLFF
clone_size: NA; j_call: TRBJ2-7; v_call: TRBV7-9; cdr3_aa: CASSLGGWYEQYF
clone_size: NA; j_call: TRBJ1-2; v_call: TRBV7-8; cdr3_aa: CASSSLRDRGYGYTF
clone_size: NA; j_call: TRBJ1-2; v_call: TRBV20-1; cdr3_aa: CSARAHYGYTF
clone_size: NA; j_call: TRBJ1-6; v_call: TRBV5-1; cdr3_aa: CASSYPGPNSPLHF
clone_size: few; j_call: TRBJ1-4; v_call: TRBV28; cdr3_aa: CASRTTGLATNEKLFF
clone_size: NA; j_call: TRBJ2-3; v_call: TRBV4-1; cdr3_aa: CASSHSGTGHTDTQYF
clone_size: NA; j_call: TRBJ1-3; v_call: TRBV7-8; cdr3_aa: CASSHRDRGFGNTIYF
clone_size: once; j_call: TRBJ1-1; v_call: TRBV7-8; cdr3_aa: CASSPEMGNTEAFF
clone_size: once; j_call: TRBJ1-2; v_call: TRBV30; cdr3_aa: CAWGRDYLIYTF
clone_size: NA; j_call: TRBJ2-7; v_call: TRBV18; cdr3_aa: CASSPLEGTLYEQYF
clone_size: NA; j_call: TRBJ2-3; v_call: TRBV14; cdr3_aa: CASSQEMEGVWGDTQYF
clone_size: NA; j_call: TRBJ2-4; v_call: TRBV28; cdr3_aa: CAAASGRYFLGKNIQYF
clone_size: NA; j_call: TRBJ1-3; v_call: TRBV6-5; cdr3_aa: CASNDRDGNTIYF
clone_size: NA; j_call: TRBJ2-3; v_call: TRBV19; cdr3_aa: CASRGGGKGTDTQYF
clone_size: NA; j_call: TRBJ2-1; v_call: TRBV3-1/TRBV3-2; cdr3_aa: CASRVSGSGDEQFF
clone_size: once; j_call: TRBJ2-7; v_call: TRBV5-1; cdr3_aa: CASSLGVYEQYF
clone_size: NA; j_call: TRBJ1-4; v_call: TRBV2; cdr3_aa: CASRDRLGEKLFF
clone_size: NA; j_call: TRBJ2-1; v_call: TRBV30; cdr3_aa: CASLIAGGPSKQFF
clone_size: NA; j_call: TRBJ2-1; v_call: TRBV15; cdr3_aa: CATSRGRDRENEQFF
clone_size: NA; j_call: TRBJ2-5; v_call: TRBV27; cdr3_aa: CASSPRLANLQETQYF
clone_size: NA; j_call: TRBJ1-5; v_call: TRBV28; cdr3_aa: CASSLRTGGRNQPQHF
clone_size: NA; j_call: TRBJ1-2; v_call: TRBV5-1; cdr3_aa: CASSYLGQGAVSYTF
clone_size: NA; j_call: TRBJ1-4; v_call: TRBV6-5; cdr3_aa: CASRYRGPNEKLFF
clone_size: once; j_call: TRBJ2-3; v_call: TRBV6-1; cdr3_aa: CASSAGGGTDTQYF
clone_size: once; j_call: TRBJ1-3; v_call: TRBV11-2; cdr3_aa: CASSSSDTSGNTIYF
clone_size: NA; j_call: TRBJ2-5; v_call: TRBV13; cdr3_aa: CASSPKQGLWETQYF
clone_size: NA; j_call: TRBJ2-1; v_call: TRBV4-3; cdr3_aa: CASSQVSRGLYNEQFF
clone_size: NA; j_call: TRBJ1-3; v_call: TRBV2; cdr3_aa: CASVANTIYF
clone_size: NA; j_call: TRBJ2-7; v_call: TRBV12-3/TRBV12-4; cdr3_aa: CASSLGGHYEQYF
clone_size: NA; j_call: TRBJ1-1; v_call: TRBV3-1/TRBV3-2; cdr3_aa: CASSLWGLGAFF
clone_size: NA; j_call: TRBJ1-5; v_call: TRBV11-2; cdr3_aa: CASSFSGGQQPQHF
clone_size: NA; j_call: TRBJ1-5; v_call: TRBV5-1; cdr3_aa: CASSLSGTLNQPQHF
clone_size: once; j_call: TRBJ1-2; v_call: TRBV7-9; cdr3_aa: CASSLVGGVNYGYTF